These T cell receptor beta chains were read from a single sample in a study of shared clonotypes between healthy human individuals. Only in-frame clones appear in the TCRdb table, and some are missing; sequencing was by immunoSEQ multiplex PCR. The data contain 190,000 or so clones, approximately 70% of them singletons. Sequencing was carried out using memory CD4+ T cells sorted from blood. The receptors stem from a man under 40 in good health. Both conserved end residues are part of each CDR3. The D gene is left open where the match is weak. Not all rows give a size; the values are once, few, many and, for expanded clones, a class.

>TRBV5-8|TRBJ2-3|TRBD1|.
CASTPVRQGSDTQYF
TGTGCCAGCACCCCGGTCCGACAGGGGTCAGATACGCAGTATTTT
>TRBV7-9|TRBJ2-3|TRBD2|.
CASSLVSGTGKDTQYF
TGTGCCAGCAGCTTAGTTAGCGGGACGGGTAAAGATACGCAGTATTTT
>TRBV2|TRBJ1-5|.|.
CASKGDGNQPQHF
TGTGCCAGCAAGGGGGATGGCAATCAGCCCCAGCATTTT
>TRBV7-9|TRBJ2-7|.|.
CASSLVRLEGEYEQYF
TGTGCCAGCAGCTTAGTCCGACTAGAGGGAGAGTACGAGCAGTACTTC
>TRBV11-3|TRBJ2-7|.|.
CASSLGLRGEQYF
TGTGCCAGCAGCCTCGGGTTGCGAGGGGAGCAGTACTTC
>TRBV27|TRBJ2-3|.|.
CASNPLARLTDTQYF
TGTGCCAGCAACCCACTAGCTAGGCTCACAGATACGCAGTATTTT
>TRBV19|TRBJ2-7|.|.
CASSIDSQTSYEQYF
TGTGCCAGTAGTATAGATAGCCAGACCTCCTACGAGCAGTACTTC
>TRBV7-3|TRBJ2-3|TRBD2|.
CASSFSGKSTDTQYF
TGTGCCAGCAGTTTTAGCGGGAAGAGCACAGATACGCAGTATTTT
>TRBV7-9|TRBJ2-7|.|.
CASSYGHYEQYF
TGTGCCAGCAGCTATGGACACTACGAGCAGTACTTC
>TRBV27|TRBJ2-5|.|once
CASSLLQGETQYF
TGTGCCAGCAGTTTATTACAGGGAGAGACCCAGTACTTC
>TRBV5-5|TRBJ2-3|TRBD2|.
CASSLEVWTSNTDTQYF
TGTGCCAGCAGCTTGGAGGTTTGGACTAGCAACACAGATACGCAGTATTTT
>TRBV5-1|TRBJ2-5|TRBD2|.
CASSSGLAGEETQYF
TGCGCCAGCAGCTCGGGACTAGCGGGAGAAGAGACCCAGTACTTC
>TRBV2|TRBJ2-5|TRBD2|.
CASSDLVAGGPSETQYF
TGTGCCAGCAGTGACCTAGTAGCGGGAGGGCCGAGCGAGACCCAGTACTTC
>TRBV5-5|TRBJ2-7|.|once
CASSLNFGAGYEQYF
TGTGCCAGCAGCTTGAATTTTGGGGCAGGCTACGAGCAGTACTTC
>TRBV11-2|TRBJ2-7|.|.
CASSSTRSYEQYF
TGTGCCAGCAGCTCGACAAGATCCTACGAGCAGTACTTC
>TRBV5-1|TRBJ2-5|TRBD2|.
CASSFGLAETETQYF
TGCGCCAGCAGCTTCGGGCTAGCGGAAACGGAGACCCAGTACTTC
>TRBV14|TRBJ2-1|.|.
CASSQPGRDNEQFF
TGTGCCAGCAGCCAGCCTGGACGCGACAATGAGCAGTTCTTC
>TRBV27|TRBJ2-1|.|.
CASSFYEQFF
TGTGCCAGCAGTTTTTATGAGCAGTTCTTC
>TRBV5-1|TRBJ2-3|.|once
CASSLRQAADTQYF
TGCGCCAGCAGCTTGCGGCAGGCCGCAGATACGCAGTATTTT
>TRBV4-3|TRBJ2-7|TRBD2|.
CASSQDRGGSPYGQYF
TGCGCCAGCAGCCAAGATCGGGGCGGGAGCCCCTACGGGCAGTACTTC
>TRBV10-3|TRBJ2-1|.|.
CAISESASGFLNEQFF
TGTGCCATCAGTGAGTCAGCGAGCGGGTTTCTAAATGAGCAGTTCTTC
>TRBV16|TRBJ2-4|TRBD1|few
CASSQQGENIQYF
TGTGCCAGCAGCCAACAGGGGGAAAACATTCAGTACTTC
>TRBV2|TRBJ2-5|.|.
CASSVRRQETQYF
TGTGCCAGCAGTGTCAGGAGACAAGAGACCCAGTACTTC
>TRBV18|TRBJ2-7|TRBD1|.
CASSPGTDYEQYF
TGTGCCAGCTCACCTGGGACAGATTACGAGCAGTACTTC
>TRBV27|TRBJ2-1|.|.
CASSPIGGYNEQFF
TGTGCCAGCAGTCCGATAGGAGGGTACAATGAGCAGTTCTTC
>TRBV4-1|TRBJ1-5|TRBD1|.
CASSQVVLTGGFNQPQHF
TGCGCCAGCAGCCAAGTCGTTCTAACAGGGGGTTTTAATCAGCCCCAGCATTTT
>TRBV25-1|TRBJ2-7|.|.
CASNGGQPYEQYF
TGTGCCAGCAACGGGGGCCAGCCCTACGAGCAGTACTTC
>TRBV5-6|TRBJ1-4|.|.
CASNPRGPGEKLFF
TGTGCCAGCAACCCCCGGGGGCCCGGTGAAAAACTGTTTTTT
>TRBV5-4|TRBJ2-2|TRBD2|.
CASSPVAGVNTGELFF
TGTGCCAGCAGCCCCGTAGCGGGAGTCAACACCGGGGAGCTGTTTTTT
>TRBV9|TRBJ1-2|.|.
CASSPQSMNYGYTF
TGTGCCAGCAGCCCCCAGTCCATGAACTATGGCTACACCTTC
>TRBV5-8|TRBJ2-3|TRBD2|few
CASSQLAGGTDTQYF
TGTGCCAGCAGCCAACTAGCGGGGGGCACAGATACGCAGTATTTT
>TRBV27|TRBJ2-1|TRBD1|.
CASSLGTGAHNEQFF
TGTGCCAGCAGTCTGGGGACAGGGGCTCACAATGAGCAGTTCTTC
>TRBV19|TRBJ1-1|TRBD1|.
CASSEGQIPDTEAFF
TGTGCCAGTAGTGAGGGACAGATCCCCGACACTGAAGCTTTCTTT
>TRBV9|TRBJ1-2|.|many
CASSVSHGGAGAYGYTF
TGTGCCAGCAGCGTTTCACATGGTGGTGCAGGCGCGTATGGCTACACCTTC
>TRBV6-1|TRBJ1-1|.|.
CASEETGRTEAFF
TGTGCCAGCGAGGAAACAGGGAGGACTGAAGCTTTCTTT
>TRBV5-4|TRBJ2-4|TRBD1|.
CASSFNRGQNIQYF
TGTGCCAGCAGCTTTAACAGGGGGCAGAACATTCAGTACTTC
>TRBV12-5|TRBJ1-3|TRBD1|.
CASGGQGVNTIYF
TGTGCTAGTGGTGGACAGGGGGTAAACACCATATATTTT
>TRBV5-4|TRBJ2-7|TRBD2|.
CASSVAGNYEQYF
TGTGCCAGCAGCGTAGCGGGGAACTACGAGCAGTACTTC
>TRBV27|TRBJ2-4|TRBD1|few
CASSVQGAKNIQYF
TGTGCCAGCAGCGTACAGGGGGCCAAAAACATTCAGTACTTC
>TRBV5-8|TRBJ2-3|.|few
CASSSPRGYTQYF
TGTGCCAGCAGCTCCCCGAGGGGATATACGCAGTATTTT
>TRBV7-9|TRBJ2-3|.|.
CASSLSSGYTQYF
TGTGCCAGCAGCTTGTCCTCAGGGTATACGCAGTATTTT
>TRBV21-1|TRBJ2-7|.|once
CASSTKGLAGGGEQYF
TGTGCCAGCAGCACAAAGGGACTAGCGGGAGGTGGCGAGCAGTACTTC
>TRBV19|TRBJ1-1|.|.
CASRTYTEAFF
TGTGCCAGTCGTACTTACACTGAAGCTTTCTTT
>TRBV10-3|TRBJ2-1|TRBD1|.
CAIRGGRVAFF
TGTGCCATCAGAGGGGGCAGGGTTGCGTTCTTC
>TRBV10-3|TRBJ2-1|TRBD2|.
CAISTLAGAGNEQFF
TGTGCCATCAGTACTCTAGCGGGAGCCGGGAATGAGCAGTTCTTC
>TRBV5-1|TRBJ2-7|.|once
CASSLAGTNEQYF
TGCGCCAGCAGCTTGGCAGGGACGAACGAGCAGTACTTC
>TRBV4-1|TRBJ2-1|TRBD1|.
CASSQLIGTAAPLKGYNEQFF
TGCGCCAGCAGCCAACTAATCGGGACAGCCGCCCCCCTTAAAGGATACAATGAGCAGTTCTTC
>TRBV5-1|TRBJ1-1|.|.
CASSLRMNTEAFF
TGCGCCAGCAGCTTACGGATGAACACTGAAGCTTTCTTT
>TRBV7-9|TRBJ2-6|TRBD1|.
CASSLGQGVSLSGANVLTF
TGTGCCAGCAGCTTAGGACAGGGAGTTTCCCTATCTGGGGCCAACGTCCTGACTTTC
>TRBV27|TRBJ2-1|TRBD1|few
CASSLQGAGGEQFF
TGTGCCAGCAGTTTACAGGGGGCAGGGGGCGAGCAGTTCTTC
>TRBV18|TRBJ2-1|TRBD2|.
CASSLVTSGSYNEQFF
TGTGCCAGCTCGCTGGTAACTAGCGGGTCTTACAATGAGCAGTTCTTC
>TRBV7-8|TRBJ2-7|.|.
CASRGQVEQYF
TGTGCCAGCAGGGGACAAGTCGAGCAGTACTTC
>TRBV7-3|TRBJ1-1|.|few
CASSRQMNTEAFF
TGTGCCAGCAGCCGACAAATGAACACTGAAGCTTTCTTT
>TRBV7-8|TRBJ1-5|.|few
CASSLVALHGNQPQHF
TGTGCCAGCAGCTTGGTTGCGTTGCACGGCAATCAGCCCCAGCATTTT
>TRBV28|TRBJ2-7|.|.
CASSSPHRSSYEQYF
TGTGCCAGCAGTTCCCCCCACCGGAGCTCCTACGAGCAGTACTTC